Below are 17 T cell receptor beta chains sequenced from a single sample in a study of T-cell memory formation after mild COVID-19. TCRdb re-called the 5' RACE reads through MiXCR, storing one row per CDR3 protein. The table lists approximately 260,000 distinct CDR3 sequences, roughly 18% of them singletons. The specimen sequenced was PBMCs or a T cell subset sorted from them (not recorded which). The origin of the receptors is a man younger than 35 who had mild COVID-19 (a few samples of this study predate the infection). Cell type and time point are not known.

This clonotype appeared a few times. This sequence joins TRBV28 and TRBJ1-2; TRBD1 might be the D (5 bases). V gave up 8 bases and J gave up 4 bases, with 8 bases separating them. The CDR3 has 11 residues. Germline V gives CDR1 MDHEN, CDR2 SYDVKM. The CDR3: CASGTPYGYTF. The CDR3 DNA reads TGTGCCAGCGGGACCCCCTATGGCTACACCTTC.

In this sample, this clonotype turned up a few times. Here the CDR3 reads CASSPDVREKLFF. The DNA of the CDR3 is TGTGCCAGCAGCCCTGATGTGCGTGAAAAACTGTTTTTT. The chain couples TRBV11-2 to TRBJ1-4; D is undetermined. The CDR3 runs 13 residues. Germline CDR1 reads SGHAT; CDR2 reads FQNNGV. Between the trimmed V and J ends, which lost 5 bases and 7 bases, there was a span of 11 bases.

The chain links TRBV18 to TRBJ1-6; 7 positions agree with TRBD1. Trimming removed 2 bases from V and 6 bases from J; junction bases left unmatched: 4. Germline V CDR1 and CDR2: KGHSH, LQKENI. This CDR3 has 15 residues. CDR3 loop: CASSPSAGGNSPLHF. Written as DNA, the CDR3 is TGTGCCAGCTCACCATCGGCAGGGGGTAATTCACCCCTCCACTTT. The full variable domain, with the rest looked up from reference TRBV18 and TRBJ1-6, is NAGVMQNPRHLVRRRGQEARLRCSPMKGHSHVYWYRQLPEEGLKFMVYLQKENIIDESGMPKERFSAEFPKEGPSILRIQQVVRGDSAAYFCASSPSAGGNSPLHFGNGTRLTVT.

This clonotype was seen at least ten times. The chain carries TRBV4-1 and TRBJ1-5, with TRBD1 matching 10 bases. After removal of 6 bases from V and 8 bases from J, the junction contained 10 bases not matched to a gene. Germline CDR1 and CDR2: MGHRA and YSYEKL. The CDR3 is made up of 15 amino acids. Written as DNA, the CDR3 is TGCGCCAGCAGTTTGGGACAGGGGCCGGTGGAGCCCCAGCATTTT. Encoded protein: CASSLGQGPVEPQHF.

The V and J genes are TRBV5-1 and TRBJ1-2, with D maybe TRBD1 (5 bases). Trimming removed 4 bases at V and 0 bases at J, with 13 bases between. Germline V gene sequence: CDR1 SGHRS, CDR2 YFSETQ. This CDR3 contains 15 residues. The CDR3 is CASSPRDASNYGYTF. The DNA for the CDR3 is TGCGCCAGCAGCCCCCGGGACGCCTCTAACTATGGCTACACCTTC.

The sample holds a few counts of this clonotype. In DNA, the CDR3 is TGTGCCAGCTCAGGCCTCACAGACCAAGAGACCCAGTACTTC. The encoded protein is CASSGLTDQETQYF. V is TRBV18 and J is TRBJ2-5; D ambiguous. Germline loops: CDR1 KGHSH, CDR2 LQKENI. With 5 bases removed from V and 0 bases from J, the gap between germline ends came to 10 bases. The CDR3 loop spans 14 amino acids.

The V gene is TRBV7-9, the J gene TRBJ2-1; the D gene is possibly TRBD1 (6 bases). V was trimmed by 1 base and J by 9 bases, leaving 10 bases between them. CDR1 and CDR2 (germline): SEHNR, FQNEAQ (reference sequence). The CDR3 has 13 amino acids. The CDR3 region is CASSLGQAFEQFF. The CDR3 nucleotides are TGTGCCAGCAGCTTAGGACAGGCGTTTGAGCAGTTCTTC.

The chain combines TRBV5-1 with TRBJ2-5, with D perhaps TRBD1 (6 bases). The CDR3 contains 14 residues. Trimming shortened V by 7 bases and J by 4 bases, and 17 bases separated the two germline ends. Germline values: CDR1 SGHRS, CDR2 YFSETQ. This CDR3 reads CASQTRGTGETQYF. CDR3 DNA sequence: TGCGCCAGCCAGACCAGGGGAACAGGAGAGACCCAGTACTTC.

This clonotype was seen a handful of times. The chain is built from TRBV5-1 and TRBJ2-2, with 8 bases fitting TRBD1. Germline V lookup: CDR1 SGHRS, CDR2 YFSETQ. V was clipped by 2 bases and J by 10 bases; unmatched bases: 13. CDR3 length: 16 residues. The CDR3 region is CASSFAPGQGQVELFF. In DNA form, the CDR3 reads TGCGCCAGCAGCTTCGCGCCCGGACAGGGACAAGTGGAGCTGTTTTTT.

The rearrangement uses TRBV7-9 and TRBJ1-3; weak D call: TRBD1 (6 bases). Trimming pared 5 bases from V and 4 bases from J, leaving 15 bases between. CDR3 length: 15 amino acids. CDR1 SEHNR and CDR2 FQNEAQ come from the germline V gene (reference sequence). Here the CDR3 reads CASSSITGNGNTIYF. The CDR3 DNA follows: TGTGCCAGCAGCAGCATTACAGGGAACGGAAACACCATATATTTT.

This clonotype was counted a few times. The V and J genes are TRBV28 and TRBJ2-4; TRBD2 is a possible D gene (5 bases). The CDR3 consists of 14 residues. Germline loops: CDR1 MDHEN, CDR2 SYDVKM. The V end was cut by 6 bases, the J end by 1 base, with 10 bases between. CDR3 residues: CASSLPGAKNIQYF. The CDR3 bases are TGTGCCAGCAGCCTCCCGGGGGCCAAAAACATTCAGTACTTC.

Points on this clonotype: A junction end diverges from the germline sequence, so it may reflect a read error. The CDR3 spells CASSDNDLSGGRYF. CDR3 bases: TGTGCCAGCAGTGACAATGACCTTAGCGGGGGCCGCTACTTC. V gene TRBV6-4 combines with J gene TRBJ2-1, with TRBD2 matching 9 bases. Germline CDR1 MRHNA, CDR2 SNTAGT. The CDR3 has 14 amino acids.

In this sample, this clonotype turned up a few times. The chain combines TRBV10-2 with TRBJ2-3; TRBD2 matches at 13 bases. Germline assignment: CDR1 WSHSY and CDR2 SAAADI. J lost 4 bases, V lost 6 bases, and 1 base had no gene match. The CDR3 is 14 amino acids. Here the CDR3 DNA reads TGCGCCAGCAGCGGACTAGCGGGGGCAGATACGCAGTATTTT. Protein sequence: CASSGLAGADTQYF.

This clonotype showed up many times. V gene TRBV4-3 combines with J gene TRBJ2-3, with 16 bases that match TRBD2. Germline V gene lookup returns CDR1 LGHNA and CDR2 YSLEER. This CDR3 region has 17 residues. The V gene end was trimmed by 0 bases and the J gene end by 6 bases; junction bases not matched to a gene: 3. The DNA of the CDR3 is TGCGCCAGCAGCCAAGAGGGACTAGCGGGGGGGAGCGATACGCAGTATTTT. Translation: CASSQEGLAGGSDTQYF.

This clonotype has only a few counts. The chain is built from TRBV29-1 and TRBJ2-7, with D possibly matching TRBD1 (6 bases). The CDR3 totals 11 residues. The V end was cut by 3 bases, the J end by 6 bases, with 9 bases between. Germline values: CDR1 SQVTM, CDR2 ANQGSEA. CDR3 in amino acids: CSVDSGVEQYF. The CDR3 DNA sequence: TGCAGCGTTGATTCAGGGGTCGAGCAGTACTTC.

The chain uses TRBV7-9 and TRBJ2-1; D remains ambiguous. This CDR3 contains 10 residues. Germline values: CDR1 SEHNR, CDR2 FQNEAQ (reference sequence). The germline V and J ends were trimmed by 6 bases and 6 bases, with 3 bases remaining between them. The CDR3 region has the DNA TGTGCCAGCAGGTCCAATGAGCAGTTCTTC. Residues: CASRSNEQFF.

This chain links TRBV12-3 or TRBV12-4 with TRBJ1-5, with 9 bases lining up with TRBD1. The J segment lost 7 bases and the V segment lost 7 bases, leaving 11 bases of the junction unmatched. The CDR3 contains 15 residues. The CDR3, as DNA: TGTGCCAGCAACCACGGGGACAGGGACACCCAGCCCCAGCATTTT. Amino acid sequence: CASNHGDRDTQPQHF.